This section outlines one T cell receptor beta chain sequence together with its context. The antigen it recognizes is unknown. It has no much larger one-base neighbor in the sample; base qualities were not kept. The protocol used for the library was multiplex PCR. TCRdb shows the sequencer as Illumina HiSeq 4000. CDR3 regions were amplified by Arm-PCR with iRepertoire HTBI primers to construct TCR beta libraries. Before sequencing, the PCR products went through gel purification. As for the authors' bioinformatics: A total of fewer than 70 TRBV and approximately 15 TRBJ segments were identified across samples and were used for gene usage analysis of CDR3 amino acid clonotypes. Filtered high-quality paired reads were merged into contigs using COPE and FqMerger. BLAST was used to align contigs to IMGT TRBV, TRBD and TRBJ reference genes, with CDR3 defined following IMGT. Any clonotype with a frequency above 0.1% was classified as a highly expanded clone. Repertoire diversity was measured by Shannon entropy, and V-J evenness by the Gini coefficient. Public clonotypes were defined as clonotypes shared by more than one individual. TCRdb reanalyzed the raw reads on its own, using fastp at Q25 for trimming and MiXCR for clone calling, and kept in-frame beta chains. Every CDR3 protein is listed once, alongside the most common genes and DNA of its rows. These V and J calls rely on TCRdb rather than the paper's analysis. The sample includes about 460,000 distinct CDR3 sequences, with under 25% observed a single time. The ten largest clones take up around 14% of the sample.

This entry belongs to a study of regulatory T cells in long-lasting Graves disease (dated by TCRdb to the early 2020s). In terms of the full investigation: Persistent Graves' disease was defined as persistently positive TSH receptor autoantibodies together with antithyroid drug treatment for over 5 years. TCR sequencing covered roughly 13 persistent and 20 newly diagnosed Graves' disease patients, approximately 33 samples in total. In the clinical cohort, patients with persistent Graves' disease had used antithyroid drugs for an average of roughly ten years. Patients with persistent Graves' disease were compared with patients with newly diagnosed Graves' disease using TCR sequencing and RNA sequencing of peripheral blood. The study was registered as a clinical trial and conducted in China. Overall results and qualifications from the work: TRBV28, TRBJ1-2 and TRBJ2-5 were preferentially used in persistent disease, while TRBV20-1 and TRBJ2-1 were favored in newly diagnosed disease. Compared with newly diagnosed patients, patients with persistent Graves' disease had lower TCR Shannon entropy and fewer highly expanded clones, which suggests clonal expansion. The authors acknowledged the small sample size as a limitation that may reduce accuracy. Patients with persistent disease shared more public clonotypes (approximately 2,500) than newly diagnosed patients did (around 980). Sequencing and analysis were limited to the TCR beta chain. Only peripheral blood was studied, because thyroid tissue, the primary lesion, was inaccessible.

The CDR3 runs 14 amino acids, cysteine and phenylalanine included. Only the CDR3 portion is preserved as DNA: 42 bases, with reading frame beginning at the first base. CDR1 and CDR2 (MNHEY, SMNVEV) derive from the germline V gene (reference sequence). What the time point label conveys for this sample: persistent/refractory GD, antithyroid drugs over 5 years with positive TRAb. For both TCR sequencing and RNA sequencing, RNA was extracted from PBMCs in TRIzol. Graves' disease was diagnosed according to American Thyroid Association guidelines. Patients for the study were recruited at an endocrinology department in Xi'an, China. From each patient, approximately 9 milliliters of peripheral blood was collected into an EDTA anticoagulant tube. Ficoll Paque Plus density gradient separation was used to isolate PBMCs, and no additional T cell sorting was done. An Agilent 2100 Bioanalyzer and agarose gel were used to check RNA quality, and a NanoDrop 2000 was used to measure RNA concentration.

This TCR came from a female donor with Graves disease. The receptor chain draws on TRBV27 and TRBJ2-5; the D region possibly corresponds to TRBD1 (5 bases align). The DNA end is a closer match to TRBJ2-7, so the J assignment may be wrong. The material sequenced was peripheral blood mononuclear cells (PBMCs), taken when the disease was refractory, from a patient treated with antithyroid drugs. This receptor carries the CDR3 CASSPDSLSYEQYF. Here is the DNA: TGTGCCAGCAGCCCCGACAGCCTCTCCTACGAGCAGTACTTC.